This TCR beta chain was recorded in a study of graft-versus-host responses after intestinal transplantation. Whole-study context: All of the recipients had induction that used anti-thymocyte globulin, then tacrolimus and steroids for three to four years. Study-level findings and limits: Analysis identified GvH clones in recipient marrow, with some appearing first in ileum or blood.

Clones were sequenced by immunoSEQ multiplex PCR, and TCRdb holds only the in-frame ones, with some missing. The sample records roughly 120,000 clones, approximately 95% being singletons. The CDR3 contains 16 residues. CDR1 is SGHVS, CDR2 FQNEAQ, per germline. V gave up 0 bases and J gave up 0 bases, with 9 bases separating them. Points on this clone: No antigen is known for it.

The source material was unstimulated CD4+ T cells sorted from spleen or lymph node cells, sampled before intestinal transplant. V and J are TRBV7-8 and TRBJ1-3; D remains ambiguous. The receptor's source is a human donor who received an intestinal transplant. CDR3 in DNA: TGTGCCAGCAGCTTAGCAGGCAGAAACTCTGGAAACACCATATATTTT. Protein product: CASSLAGRNSGNTIYF.